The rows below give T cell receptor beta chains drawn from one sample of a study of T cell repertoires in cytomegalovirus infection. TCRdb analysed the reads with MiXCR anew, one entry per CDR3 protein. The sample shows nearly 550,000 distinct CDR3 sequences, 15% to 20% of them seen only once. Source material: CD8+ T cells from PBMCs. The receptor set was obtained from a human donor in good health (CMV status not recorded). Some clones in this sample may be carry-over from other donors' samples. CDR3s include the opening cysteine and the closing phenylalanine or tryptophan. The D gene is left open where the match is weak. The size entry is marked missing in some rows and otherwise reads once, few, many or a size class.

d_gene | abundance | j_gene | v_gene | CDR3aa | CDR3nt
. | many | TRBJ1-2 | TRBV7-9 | CASSLGRAGNYGYTF | TGTGCCAGCAGTCTCGGGCGGGCGGGAAACTATGGCTACACCTTC
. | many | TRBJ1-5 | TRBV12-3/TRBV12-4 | CASARGRSNQPQHF | TGTGCCAGCGCCAGGGGTAGGAGCAATCAGCCCCAGCATTTT
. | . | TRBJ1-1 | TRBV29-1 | CSVRTGGNTEAFF | TGCAGCGTCCGGACGGGAGGGAACACTGAAGCTTTCTTT
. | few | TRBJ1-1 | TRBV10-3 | CATVGELNTEAFF | TGTGCCACCGTAGGAGAGCTGAACACTGAAGCTTTCTTT
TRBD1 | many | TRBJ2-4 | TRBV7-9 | CASSSPGQRNIQYF | TGTGCCAGCAGCTCCCCGGGACAGCGGAACATTCAGTACTTC
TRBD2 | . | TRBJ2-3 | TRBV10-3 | CAISTAGTSGSWLTDTQYF | TGTGCCATCAGCACTGCCGGGACTAGCGGGAGTTGGTTGACAGATACGCAGTATTTT
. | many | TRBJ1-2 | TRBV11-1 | CASSAAENYGYTF | TGTGCCAGCAGCGCCGCAGAGAACTATGGCTACACCTTC
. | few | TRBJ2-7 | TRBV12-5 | CASGLTAGAAYEQYF | TGTGCTAGTGGTTTGACGGCTGGGGCTGCCTACGAGCAGTACTTC
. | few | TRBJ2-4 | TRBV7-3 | CASSSLGGSQSKNIQYF | TGTGCCAGCAGCTCCCTGGGAGGCAGTCAATCCAAAAACATTCAGTACTTC
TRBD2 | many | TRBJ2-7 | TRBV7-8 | CASSLGTSSYEQYF | TGTGCCAGCAGCTTGGGGACTAGTTCCTACGAGCAGTACTTC
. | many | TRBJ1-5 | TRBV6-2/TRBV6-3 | CASGELGNQPQHF | TGTGCCAGCGGGGAACTCGGCAATCAGCCCCAGCATTTT
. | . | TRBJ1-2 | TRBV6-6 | CASSYSLTSSNGYTF | TGTGCCAGCAGTTACTCCCTGACAAGTTCAAATGGCTACACCTTC
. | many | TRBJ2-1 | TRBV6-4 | CASSLYSGTPYNEQFF | TGTGCCAGCAGTCTATATAGCGGTACTCCCTACAATGAGCAGTTCTTC
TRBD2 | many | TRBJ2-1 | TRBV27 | CASSWLAANNEQFF | TGTGCCAGCAGTTGGCTAGCGGCCAACAATGAGCAGTTCTTC
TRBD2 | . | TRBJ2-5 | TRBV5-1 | CASSSSGLRQETQYF | TGCGCCAGCAGCTCTTCGGGACTACGACAAGAGACCCAGTACTTC
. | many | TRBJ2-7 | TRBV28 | CASSLLGSYEQYF | TGTGCCAGCAGTTTATTAGGGTCCTACGAGCAGTACTTC
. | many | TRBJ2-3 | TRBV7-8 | CASSTRQAPWDTQYF | TGTGCCAGCAGCACCCGACAGGCGCCGTGGGATACGCAGTATTTT
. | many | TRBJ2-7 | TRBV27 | CASSSAGTYEQYF | TGTGCCAGCAGTTCTGCGGGCACCTACGAGCAGTACTTC
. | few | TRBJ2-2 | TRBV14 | CASSQDQLRQSNTGELFF | TGTGCCAGCAGCCAAGATCAGTTGAGACAGTCGAACACCGGGGAGCTGTTTTTT
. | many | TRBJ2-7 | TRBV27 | CASSFGLTTEQYF | TGTGCCAGCAGTTTCGGGCTTACGACGGAGCAGTACTTC
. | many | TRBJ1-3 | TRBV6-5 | CASSPNGLSSGNTIYF | TGTGCCAGCAGCCCTAACGGGCTATCCTCTGGAAACACCATATATTTT
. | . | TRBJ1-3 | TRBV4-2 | CASSQDERKSDSGNTIYF | TGTGCCAGCAGCCAAGATGAACGAAAAAGCGACTCTGGAAACACCATATATTTT
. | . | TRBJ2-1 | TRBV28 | CASRRAGTYNEQFF | TGTGCCAGCAGGCGGGCAGGAACCTACAATGAGCAGTTCTTC
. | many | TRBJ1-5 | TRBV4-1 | CASSQETPGNQPQHF | TGCGCCAGCAGCCAAGAAACCCCCGGCAATCAGCCCCAGCATTTT